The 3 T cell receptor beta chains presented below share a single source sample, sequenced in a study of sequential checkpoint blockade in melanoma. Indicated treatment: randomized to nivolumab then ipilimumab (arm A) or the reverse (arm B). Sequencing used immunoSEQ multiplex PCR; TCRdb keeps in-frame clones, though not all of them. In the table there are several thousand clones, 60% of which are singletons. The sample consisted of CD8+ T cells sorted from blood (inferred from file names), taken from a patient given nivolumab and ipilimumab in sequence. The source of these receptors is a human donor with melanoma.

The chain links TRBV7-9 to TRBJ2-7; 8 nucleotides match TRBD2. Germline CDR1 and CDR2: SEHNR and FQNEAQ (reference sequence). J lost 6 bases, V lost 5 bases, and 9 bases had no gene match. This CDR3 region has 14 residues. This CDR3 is CASSQGLAPLEQYF. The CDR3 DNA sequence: TGTGCCAGCAGCCAAGGACTAGCTCCGCTCGAGCAGTACTTC.

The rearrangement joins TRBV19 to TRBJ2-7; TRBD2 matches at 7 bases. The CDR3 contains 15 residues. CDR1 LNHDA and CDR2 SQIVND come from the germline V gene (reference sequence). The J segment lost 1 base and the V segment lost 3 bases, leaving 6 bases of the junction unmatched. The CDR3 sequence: CASSISPAGSYEQYF. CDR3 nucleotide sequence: TGTGCCAGTAGTATCTCCCCAGCGGGGTCCTACGAGCAGTACTTC. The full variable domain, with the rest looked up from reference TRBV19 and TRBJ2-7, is DGGITQSPKYLFRKEGQNVTLSCEQNLNHDAMYWYRQDPGQGLRLIYYSQIVNDFQKGDIAEGYSVSREKKESFPLTVTSAQKNPTAFYLCASSISPAGSYEQYFGPGTRLTVT.

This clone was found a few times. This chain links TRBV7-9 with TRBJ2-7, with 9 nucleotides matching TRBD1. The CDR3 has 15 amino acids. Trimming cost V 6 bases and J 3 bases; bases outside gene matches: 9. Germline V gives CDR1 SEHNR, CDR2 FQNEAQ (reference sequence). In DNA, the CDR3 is TGTGCCAGCAGGCCTACAGGGGGCACCTTCTACGAGCAGTACTTC. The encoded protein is CASRPTGGTFYEQYF.